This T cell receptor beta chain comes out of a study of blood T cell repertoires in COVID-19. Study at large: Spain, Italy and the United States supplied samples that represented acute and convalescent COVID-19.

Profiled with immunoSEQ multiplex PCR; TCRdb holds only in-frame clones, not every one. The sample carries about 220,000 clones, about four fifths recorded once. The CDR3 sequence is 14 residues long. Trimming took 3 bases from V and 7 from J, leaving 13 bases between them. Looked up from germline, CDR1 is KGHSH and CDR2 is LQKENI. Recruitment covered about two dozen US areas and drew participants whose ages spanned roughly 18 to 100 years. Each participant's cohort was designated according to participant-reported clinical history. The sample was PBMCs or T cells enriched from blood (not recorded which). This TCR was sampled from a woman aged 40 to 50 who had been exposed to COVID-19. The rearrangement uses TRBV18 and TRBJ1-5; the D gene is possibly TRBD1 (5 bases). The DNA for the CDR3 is TGTGCCAGCTCACCCGAACAGGTGATCCAGCCCCAGCATTTT. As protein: CASSPEQVIQPQHF.